This note documents a single TCR beta chain sequence. No antigen is known for it. This entry comes from a study of T cell repertoires in cytomegalovirus infection. TCRdb reprocessed the reads via MiXCR and lists one record per CDR3 protein. The sample contains 830,000 or so distinct CDR3 sequences, about 30% of which appear only once. V lost 4 bases to trimming and J lost 4 bases, with 7 bases between them. Germline-derived CDR1 and CDR2 are SGDLS and YYNGEE. The CDR3 has 12 amino acids. Findings and caveats of the study: In two of eight donors, the top clonotype was HLA-C-restricted CMV-specific.

Source: cultured CD8+ T cells from PBMCs, taken from culture after CMV antigen stimulation. J is TRBJ2-3 and V is TRBV9; D uncertain. The source is a human donor in good health (CMV status not recorded). Some clones in this sample may be carry-over from other donors' samples. CDR3 loop: CASSIFSDTQYF. The CDR3 region has the DNA TGTGCCAGCAGCATCTTTTCAGATACGCAGTATTTT. Filled out from reference TRBV9 and TRBJ2-3, the complete variable domain reads DSGVTQTPKHLITATGQRVTLRCSPRSGDLSVYWYQQSLDQGLQFLIQYYNGEERAKGNILERFSAQQFPDLHSELNLSSLELGDSALYFCASSIFSDTQYFGPGTRLTVL.